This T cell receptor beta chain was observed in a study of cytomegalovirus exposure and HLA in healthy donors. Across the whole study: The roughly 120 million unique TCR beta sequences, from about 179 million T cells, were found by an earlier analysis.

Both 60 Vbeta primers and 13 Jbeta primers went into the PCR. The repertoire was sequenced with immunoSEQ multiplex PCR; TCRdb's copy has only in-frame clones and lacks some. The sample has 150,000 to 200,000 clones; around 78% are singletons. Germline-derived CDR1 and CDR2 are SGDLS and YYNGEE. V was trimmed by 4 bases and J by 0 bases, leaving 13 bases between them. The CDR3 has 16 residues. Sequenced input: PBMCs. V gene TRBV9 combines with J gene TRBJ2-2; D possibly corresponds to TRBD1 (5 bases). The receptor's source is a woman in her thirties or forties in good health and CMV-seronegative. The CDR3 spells CASSPPTASNTGELFF. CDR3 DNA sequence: TGTGCCAGCAGCCCCCCGACAGCATCGAACACCGGGGAGCTGTTTTTT.